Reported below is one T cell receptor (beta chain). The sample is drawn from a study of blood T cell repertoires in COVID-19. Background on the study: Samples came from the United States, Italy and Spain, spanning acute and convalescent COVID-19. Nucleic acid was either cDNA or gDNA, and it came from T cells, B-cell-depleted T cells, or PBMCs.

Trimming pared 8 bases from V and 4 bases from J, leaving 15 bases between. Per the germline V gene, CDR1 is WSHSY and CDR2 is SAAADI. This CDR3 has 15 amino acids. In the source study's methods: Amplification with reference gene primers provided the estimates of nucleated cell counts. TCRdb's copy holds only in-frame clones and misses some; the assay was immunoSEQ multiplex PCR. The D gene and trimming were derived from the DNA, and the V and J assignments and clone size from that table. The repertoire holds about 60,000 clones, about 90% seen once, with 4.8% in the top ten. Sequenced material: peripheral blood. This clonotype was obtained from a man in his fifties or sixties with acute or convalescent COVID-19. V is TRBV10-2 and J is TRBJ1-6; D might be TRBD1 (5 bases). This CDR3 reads CASSPQGHYNSPLHF. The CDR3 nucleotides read TGCGCCAGCTCTCCCCAGGGCCATTATAATTCACCCCTCCACTTT.